This is a list of T cell receptor beta chains from one sample in a study of blood T cells in healthy people across ages. In TCRdb, the 5' RACE reads were re-called with MiXCR into one record per CDR3 protein. The sample yields about 1.4 million distinct CDR3 sequences, approximately 60% seen once. The sequenced sample was blood. These receptor sequences come from a man aged 18 to 30 in good health. CDR3s include the opening cysteine and the closing phenylalanine or tryptophan. D genes are given only for firm matches. Where a row states a size, it is once, few, many or the class of an expanded clone; other rows omit it.

TRBJ2-7,TRBV4-1,-,-,CASSLRIQTYEQYF,TGCGCCAGCAGCCTACGAATCCAAACCTACGAGCAGTACTTC
TRBJ2-7,TRBV7-9,TRBD1,-,CASSSPRGQVGPYEQYF,TGTGCCAGCAGCTCGCCCCGAGGACAGGTTGGCCCCTACGAGCAGTACTTC
TRBJ1-2,TRBV21-1,-,-,CASSNRAHSPRGVLGYTF,TGTGCCAGCAGTAACAGGGCCCACTCCCCTAGGGGTGTTCTAGGCTACACCTTC
TRBJ1-5,TRBV6-5,-,once,CASRPKGVSNQPQHF,TGTGCCAGCAGACCCAAAGGGGTGAGCAATCAGCCCCAGCATTTT
TRBJ2-1,TRBV25-1,-,-,CASSEYIGDRRYNEQFF,TGTGCCAGCAGTGAATACATCGGAGACAGGCGGTACAATGAGCAGTTCTTC
TRBJ1-1,TRBV13,-,-,CASTPVPQGHTGAFF,TGTGCCAGCACCCCAGTGCCCCAGGGCCATACTGGAGCTTTCTTT
TRBJ1-4,TRBV4-1,-,-,CASSHVGGATTNEKLFF,TGCGCCAGCAGCCATGTAGGGGGGGCGACAACTAATGAAAAACTGTTTTTT
TRBJ2-3,TRBV24-1,TRBD1,-,CATSDADRGQVDTQYF,TGTGCCACCAGTGATGCGGACAGGGGGCAGGTAGATACGCAGTATTTT
TRBJ2-3,TRBV15,TRBD1,few,CATSSHRGGDTQYF,TGTGCCACCAGCTCTCACAGGGGTGGGGATACGCAGTATTTT
TRBJ1-2,TRBV28,-,once,CASGLDGYTF,TGTGCCAGCGGACTTGATGGCTACACCTTC
TRBJ2-2,TRBV7-2,-,-,CAGSLTKAGELFF,TGTGCCGGCAGCTTAACAAAAGCCGGGGAGCTGTTTTTT
TRBJ2-3,TRBV11-1,-,-,CASSPESYTQYF,TGTGCCAGCAGCCCCGAGTCGTATACGCAGTATTTT
TRBJ1-2,TRBV7-9,-,-,CASSLHQGQGGYTF,TGTGCCAGCAGCCTCCATCAGGGCCAAGGAGGCTACACCTTC
TRBJ1-5,TRBV4-2,TRBD1,-,CASSLQGARSNQPQHF,TGTGCCAGCAGCCTACAGGGGGCCCGGAGCAATCAGCCCCAGCATTTT
TRBJ2-4,TRBV12-3/TRBV12-4,-,-,CASSLAGSMTNIQYF,TGTGCCAGCAGTTTAGCGGGGAGTATGACAAACATTCAGTACTTC
TRBJ2-7,TRBV6-5,TRBD2,-,CASSKREWNEQYF,TGTGCCAGCAGTAAGCGGGAGTGGAATGAGCAGTACTTC
TRBJ1-1,TRBV29-1,TRBD1,-,CSVARTGENTEAFF,TGCAGCGTGGCCCGCACAGGGGAGAACACTGAAGCTTTCTTT
TRBJ1-1,TRBV20-1,TRBD1,-,CSARDPITGGAKKNTEAFF,TGCAGTGCTAGAGATCCTATCACAGGGGGCGCGAAAAAGAACACTGAAGCTTTCTTT
TRBJ2-7,TRBV20-1,-,-,CSASPLGYEQYF,TGCAGTGCTAGCCCACTTGGGTACGAGCAGTACTTC
TRBJ2-7,TRBV4-1,-,few,CASSQDNSPYEQYF,TGCGCCAGCAGCCAAGATAACAGTCCCTACGAGCAGTACTTC
TRBJ2-7,TRBV7-9,-,-,CASSFPLRGGTYEQYF,TGTGCCAGCAGCTTCCCCCTTAGGGGGGGAACCTACGAGCAGTACTTC
TRBJ1-1,TRBV4-2,-,-,CASSLTGRTNTEAFF,TGTGCCAGCAGCCTTACGGGCCGTACTAACACTGAAGCTTTCTTT
TRBJ2-7,TRBV29-1,TRBD2,-,CSVVLAGREQYF,TGCAGCGTTGTACTAGCGGGACGCGAGCAGTACTTC
TRBJ2-6,TRBV6-4,TRBD2,many,CASSDSGSTGANVLTF,TGTGCCAGCAGTGATAGCGGGAGTACTGGGGCCAACGTCCTGACTTTC
TRBJ1-6,TRBV11-2,-,-,CASSKLTYNSPLHF,TGTGCCAGCAGCAAGCTAACCTATAATTCACCCCTCCACTTT
TRBJ2-1,TRBV7-9,-,-,CASSLARVRYNEQFF,TGTGCCAGCAGCTTAGCCAGGGTGAGGTACAATGAGCAGTTCTTC
TRBJ1-1,TRBV7-9,-,-,CASSPIQGLFPEAFF,TGTGCCAGCAGCCCGATACAGGGCCTCTTCCCTGAAGCTTTCTTT
TRBJ2-1,TRBV6-2/TRBV6-3,TRBD1,once,CASSRGDRGSNEQFF,TGTGCCAGCAGTCGTGGGGACAGGGGGAGCAATGAGCAGTTCTTC
TRBJ1-2,TRBV6-2/TRBV6-3,-,-,CARSYAGPDGYTF,TGTGCCAGAAGTTACGCCGGCCCGGATGGCTACACCTTC
TRBJ2-3,TRBV10-3,-,once,CAIKRGRDIDTQYF,TGTGCCATCAAGAGGGGTAGGGACATCGATACGCAGTATTTT
TRBJ2-3,TRBV6-1,-,-,CASSEDDRIGDTQYF,TGTGCCAGCAGTGAAGATGACCGGATTGGGGATACGCAGTATTTT
TRBJ1-1,TRBV29-1,-,few,CSHAGGGRAEAFF,TGCAGTCATGCGGGGGGAGGTCGGGCTGAAGCTTTCTTT
TRBJ2-5,TRBV20-1,-,-,CSAPYRFGTQYF,TGCAGTGCACCCTACAGATTCGGGACCCAGTACTTC
TRBJ1-4,TRBV5-1,-,-,CASSLSGAPLEKLFF,TGCGCCAGCAGCTTGTCAGGGGCCCCTCTTGAAAAACTGTTTTTT
TRBJ1-2,TRBV21-1,-,-,CASSKSKGGGDTFYGYTF,TGTGCCAGCAGCAAATCCAAGGGTGGAGGTGACACTTTCTATGGCTACACCTTC
TRBJ1-1,TRBV7-9,-,few,CASSLAGMRGNTEAFF,TGTGCCAGCAGCTTAGCGGGGATGAGGGGTAACACTGAAGCTTTCTTT
TRBJ1-2,TRBV7-9,-,few,CASSFEAGVYGYTF,TGTGCCAGCAGCTTTGAGGCTGGCGTCTATGGCTACACCTTC
TRBJ2-5,TRBV6-5,-,-,CASSYVGGSEQYF,TGTGCCAGCAGTTACGTAGGGGGGTCAGAGCAGTACTTC
TRBJ1-2,TRBV29-1,-,once,CSVAKQGAWNGYTF,TGCAGCGTCGCCAAACAGGGCGCTTGGAATGGCTACACCTTC
TRBJ1-4,TRBV4-2,-,few,CASSQDMRVTNEKLFF,TGTGCCAGCAGCCAAGATATGCGAGTTACTAATGAAAAACTGTTTTTT
TRBJ1-6,TRBV28,-,-,CASQPTELNSPLHF,TGTGCCAGCCAACCAACGGAACTCAATTCACCCCTCCACTTT
TRBJ2-7,TRBV20-1,-,few,CSARYGSNYEQYF,TGCAGTGCTAGATACGGGTCAAACTACGAGCAGTACTTC
TRBJ1-6,TRBV6-5,-,-,CASTERGTWNSPLHF,TGTGCCAGCACCGAACGGGGAACGTGGAATTCACCCCTCCACTTT
TRBJ2-1,TRBV24-1,TRBD2,-,CATSDPRLGAGDYNEQFF,TGTGCCACCAGTGATCCCCGCCTAGGAGCGGGGGACTACAATGAGCAGTTCTTC
TRBJ2-6,TRBV20-1,TRBD2,few,CSARGTSGPEANVLTF,TGCAGTGCTAGAGGGACTAGCGGACCTGAGGCCAACGTCCTGACTTTC
TRBJ2-7,TRBV28,TRBD1,-,CATGQGLSSYEQYF,TGTGCCACAGGACAGGGGCTAAGCTCCTACGAGCAGTACTTC
TRBJ2-1,TRBV7-2,-,-,CASSPEGLEQFF,TGTGCCAGCAGCCCGGAGGGCCTTGAGCAGTTCTTC
TRBJ2-3,TRBV25-1,-,-,CASSEFIRDTQYF,TGTGCCAGCAGTGAATTCATTAGAGATACGCAGTATTTT
TRBJ1-2,TRBV6-1,-,few,CASSEGRGYGYTF,TGTGCCAGCAGTGAAGGCAGGGGCTATGGCTACACCTTC
TRBJ1-6,TRBV4-3,TRBD1,few,CASSQRLQGGDSPLHF,TGCGCCAGCAGCCAGCGCTTACAGGGGGGTGATTCACCCCTCCACTTT
TRBJ2-1,TRBV20-1,TRBD2,-,CSASGLAGLREQFF,TGCAGTGCTAGCGGACTAGCGGGATTAAGAGAGCAGTTCTTC
TRBJ2-7,TRBV20-1,TRBD2,few,CSARLLAGGPYEQYF,TGCAGTGCTAGACTCCTAGCGGGAGGGCCATACGAGCAGTACTTC
TRBJ2-7,TRBV11-2,-,-,CASSFSWDPTYEQYF,TGTGCCAGCAGCTTTAGCTGGGACCCTACCTACGAGCAGTACTTC
TRBJ1-1,TRBV6-5,-,once,CASSYSRGNEAFF,TGTGCCAGCAGTTACTCGCGGGGGAATGAAGCTTTCTTT
TRBJ2-7,TRBV20-1,TRBD2,once,CSATGLAIYEQYF,TGCAGTGCTACAGGACTAGCGATCTACGAGCAGTACTTC
TRBJ1-1,TRBV20-1,-,few,CSALYNAAFF,TGCAGTGCCCTTTACAATGCAGCTTTCTTT
TRBJ2-7,TRBV21-1,-,once,CASSKEGSGRAYEQYF,TGTGCCAGCAGCAAAGAAGGTAGCGGGAGGGCCTACGAGCAGTACTTC
TRBJ2-4,TRBV20-1,TRBD1,-,CSARGQGARDIQYF,TGCAGTGCCCGGGGACAGGGGGCGCGGGACATTCAGTACTTC
TRBJ1-1,TRBV20-1,TRBD1,-,CSARELGRGSMNTEAFF,TGCAGTGCTAGAGAATTGGGCAGGGGGAGCATGAACACTGAAGCTTTCTTT